This T cell receptor (beta chain) came from a study of T cell clones after liver transplantation. The data were produced by immunoSEQ multiplex PCR, yet TCRdb's version contains in-frame clones alone and is incomplete. The sample shows some 34,000 clones, around 94% of them seen only once. Germline values: CDR1 MGHRA, CDR2 YSYEKL. V dropped 1 base and J dropped 6; count of bases not matched to a gene: 7. The CDR3 is 15 amino acids. The receptor's source is a human patient who received a liver transplant. Some T cells may be transferred from the graft donor. The specimen comprised CD8+ T cells from blood, sampled 12 months after liver transplant. The chain couples TRBV4-1 to TRBJ2-7, with 9 bases that match TRBD2. The DNA for the CDR3 is TGCGCCAGCAGCCAAGTCGAGCGGGAGGTTCTCGAGCAGTACTTC. It codes for CASSQVEREVLEQYF.